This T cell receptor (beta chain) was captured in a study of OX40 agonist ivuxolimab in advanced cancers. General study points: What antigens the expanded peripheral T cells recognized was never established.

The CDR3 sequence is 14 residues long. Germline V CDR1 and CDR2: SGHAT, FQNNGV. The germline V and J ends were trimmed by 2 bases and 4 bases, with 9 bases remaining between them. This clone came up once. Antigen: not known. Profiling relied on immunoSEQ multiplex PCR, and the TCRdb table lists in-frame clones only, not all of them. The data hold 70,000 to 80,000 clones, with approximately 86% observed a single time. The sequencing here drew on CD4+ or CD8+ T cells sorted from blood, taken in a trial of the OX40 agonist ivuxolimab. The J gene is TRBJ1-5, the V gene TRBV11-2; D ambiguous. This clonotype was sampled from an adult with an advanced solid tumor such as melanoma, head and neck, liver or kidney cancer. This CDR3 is CASSLSQVNQPQHF. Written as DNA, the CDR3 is TGTGCCAGCAGCTTAAGCCAAGTTAATCAGCCCCAGCATTTT.